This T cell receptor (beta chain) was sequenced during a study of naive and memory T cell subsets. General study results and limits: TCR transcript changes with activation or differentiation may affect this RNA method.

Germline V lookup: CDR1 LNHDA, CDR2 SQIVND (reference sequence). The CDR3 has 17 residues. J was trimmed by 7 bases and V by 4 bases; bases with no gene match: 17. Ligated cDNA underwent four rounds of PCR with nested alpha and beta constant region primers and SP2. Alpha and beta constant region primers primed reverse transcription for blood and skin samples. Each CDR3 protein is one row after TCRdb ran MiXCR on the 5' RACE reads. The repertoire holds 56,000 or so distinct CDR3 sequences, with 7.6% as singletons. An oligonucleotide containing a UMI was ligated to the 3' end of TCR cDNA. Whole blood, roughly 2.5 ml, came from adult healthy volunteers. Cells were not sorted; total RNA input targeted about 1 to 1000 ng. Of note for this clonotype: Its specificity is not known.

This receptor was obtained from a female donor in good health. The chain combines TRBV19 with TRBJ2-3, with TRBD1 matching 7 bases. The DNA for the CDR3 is TGTGCCAGTAGTAACGTTCTGACAGGGTCAACAGTTTATACGCAGTATTTT. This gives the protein CASSNVLTGSTVYTQYF.